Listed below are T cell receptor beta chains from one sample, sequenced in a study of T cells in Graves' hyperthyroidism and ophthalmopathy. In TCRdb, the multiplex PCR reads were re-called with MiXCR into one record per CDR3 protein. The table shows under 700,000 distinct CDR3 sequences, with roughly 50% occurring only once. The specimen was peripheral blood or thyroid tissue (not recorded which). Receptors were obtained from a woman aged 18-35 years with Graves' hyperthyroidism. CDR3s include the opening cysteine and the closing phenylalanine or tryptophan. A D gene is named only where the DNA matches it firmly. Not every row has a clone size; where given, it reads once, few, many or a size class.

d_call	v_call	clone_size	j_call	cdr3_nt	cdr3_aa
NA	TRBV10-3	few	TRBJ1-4	TGTGCCAGCAGTGCAGGATCAGGGACGAGGGTCGAAAAACTGTTTTTT	CASSAGSGTRVEKLFF
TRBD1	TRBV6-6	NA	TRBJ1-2	TGTGCCAGCAGAGAGCGGACAGGTGGATATGGCTACACCTTC	CASRERTGGYGYTF
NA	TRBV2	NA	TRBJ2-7	TGTGCCAGCCCCGGGTCTAGGTGGGACGAGCAGTACTTC	CASPGSRWDEQYF
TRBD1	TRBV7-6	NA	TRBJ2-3	TGTGCCAGCAGTGATTCCGGGACAGCGAACACAGATACGCAGTATTTT	CASSDSGTANTDTQYF
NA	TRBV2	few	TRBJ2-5	TGTGCCAGCAGTGGGGTTTGGGAGACCCAGTACTTC	CASSGVWETQYF
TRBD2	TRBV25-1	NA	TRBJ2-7	TGTGCCAGCAGTGAATTGGTAGCGGGAGGGCAGTACTTC	CASSELVAGGQYF
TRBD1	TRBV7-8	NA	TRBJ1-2	TGTGCCAGCAGCTCCTACAGGGGGATAGAAGGCTACACCTTC	CASSSYRGIEGYTF
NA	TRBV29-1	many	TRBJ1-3	TGCAGCGTTGGCAGGGTTAATGGAAACACCATATATTTT	CSVGRVNGNTIYF
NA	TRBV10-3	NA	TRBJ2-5	TGTGCCATCAGTGGCTCCGGACAAGAGACCCAGTACTTC	CAISGSGQETQYF
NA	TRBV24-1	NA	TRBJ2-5	TGTGCCACCAGTGATTTCGGGAGAGTGGAGACCCAGTACTTC	CATSDFGRVETQYF
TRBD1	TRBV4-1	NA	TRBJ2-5	TGCGCCAGCAGCCAGACAGGGTCAGAGACCCAGTACTTC	CASSQTGSETQYF
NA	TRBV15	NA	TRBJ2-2	TGTGCCACCAGCAGAGATCGAGGGGACACCGGGGAGCTGTTTTTT	CATSRDRGDTGELFF
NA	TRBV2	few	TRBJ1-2	TGTGCCAGCTCTGAGGACGGGCAAAACTATGGCTACACCTTC	CASSEDGQNYGYTF
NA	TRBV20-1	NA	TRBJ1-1	TGCAGTGCTAGCGCACGACAGATGAACACTGAAGCTTTCTTT	CSASARQMNTEAFF
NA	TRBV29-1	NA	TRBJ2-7	TGCAGAGATGACACAGTCTACGAGCAGTACTTC	CRDDTVYEQYF
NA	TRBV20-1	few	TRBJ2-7	TGCAGTGCTAGATCCAACAGGGACAACGAGCAGTACTTC	CSARSNRDNEQYF
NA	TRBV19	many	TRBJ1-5	TGTGCCAGTAGACGGGTGATGAGGAGCAATCAGCCCCAGCATTTT	CASRRVMRSNQPQHF
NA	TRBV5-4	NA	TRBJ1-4	TGTGCCAGCAGCTTGGGACCCGGGACTTCCAATGAAAAACTGTTTTTT	CASSLGPGTSNEKLFF
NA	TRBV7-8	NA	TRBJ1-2	TGTGCCAGCACCCGGACCCTCTATGGCTACACCTTC	CASTRTLYGYTF
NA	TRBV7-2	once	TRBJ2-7	TGCGCCAGCAGCCACACCGGGGCCCTATACGAGCAGTACTTC	CASSHTGALYEQYF
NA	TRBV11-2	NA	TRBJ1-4	TGTGCCAGCAGCTTAGGTGTAACAGGGTCGGAAAAACTGTTTTTT	CASSLGVTGSEKLFF
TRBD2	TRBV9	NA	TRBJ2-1	TGTGCCAGCGGGCGGGGGGGCAATAAGAATGAGCAGTTCTTC	CASGRGGNKNEQFF
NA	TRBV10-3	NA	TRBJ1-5	TGTGCCATCAGTGTCGACAGGAGCAATCAGCCCCAGCATTTT	CAISVDRSNQPQHF
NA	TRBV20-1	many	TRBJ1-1	TGCAGTGCCCAGAGGGCTCGAGAAACTGAAGCTTTCTTT	CSAQRARETEAFF
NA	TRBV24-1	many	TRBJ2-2	TGTGCCACCAGTGATTTAGGCTCAGCTACAGCGAACACCGGGGAGCTGTTTTTT	CATSDLGSATANTGELFF
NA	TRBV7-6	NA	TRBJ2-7	TGTGCTAGCAACAGGGCAACCTACGAGCAGTACTTC	CASNRATYEQYF
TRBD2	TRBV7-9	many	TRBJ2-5	TGTGCCAGCAGCCTCGGACTAGGTGGCGAGACCCAGTACTTC	CASSLGLGGETQYF
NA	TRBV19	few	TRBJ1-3	TGTGCCTGGAGGGAGCCTGGAAACACCATATATTTT	CAWREPGNTIYF
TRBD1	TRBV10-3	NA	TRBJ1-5	TGTGCCACCAGTGAGTCGAATCTCCAGGGGGATAGCAATCAGCCCCAGCATTTT	CATSESNLQGDSNQPQHF
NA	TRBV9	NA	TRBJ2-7	TGTGCCAGCAGCGCCGAGGGGGATTTTGACATTTACGAGCAGTACTTC	CASSAEGDFDIYEQYF
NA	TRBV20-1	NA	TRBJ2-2	TGCAGTGCAGCAGCCCGGGACACCGGGGAGCTGTTTTTT	CSAAARDTGELFF
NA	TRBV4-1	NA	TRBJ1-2	TGCGCCAGCAGCCAAGAACAGGGAGGCTATGGCTACACCTTC	CASSQEQGGYGYTF
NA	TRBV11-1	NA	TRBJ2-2	TGTGCCAACAGCTTAATGAGGGGAGCCGGGGAGCTGTTTTTT	CANSLMRGAGELFF
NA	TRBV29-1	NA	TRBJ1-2	TGCAGCGTTGAAGGTGGGTCCTATGAGTATGGCTACACCTTC	CSVEGGSYEYGYTF
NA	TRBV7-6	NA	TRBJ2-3	TGTGCCAGCAGCACCCCCCCAAATACGCAGTATTTT	CASSTPPNTQYF
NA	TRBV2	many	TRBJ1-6	TGTGCCAGCACCCGGTCCATGAATTCACCCCTCCACTTT	CASTRSMNSPLHF
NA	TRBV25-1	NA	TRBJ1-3	TGTGCCAGCAGATCAGTAAGCTCTGGAAACACCATATATTTT	CASRSVSSGNTIYF
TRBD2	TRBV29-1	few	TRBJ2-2	TGCAGCGTTGATGCAGCGGGAGGCACTCACACCGGGGAGCTGTTTTTT	CSVDAAGGTHTGELFF
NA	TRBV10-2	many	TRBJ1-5	TGCGCCAGCAGTGAGTCGAGGGGTGGCAATCAGCCCCAGCATTTT	CASSESRGGNQPQHF
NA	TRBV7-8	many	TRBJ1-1	TGTGCCAGCATCCCGACCTCGGAGGTAGGAGCTTTCTTT	CASIPTSEVGAFF
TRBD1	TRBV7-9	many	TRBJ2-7	TGTGCCAGCAGCCCTCAGTTCGGGACAGGGATCAACGAGCAGTACTTC	CASSPQFGTGINEQYF
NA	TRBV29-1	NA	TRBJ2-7	TGCAGCTTGGTTCGGGACTCCTACGAGCAGTACTTC	CSLVRDSYEQYF
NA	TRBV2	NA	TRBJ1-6	TGTGCCAGCAGCCAGCGACAGACCTCCTATAATTCACCCCTCCACTTT	CASSQRQTSYNSPLHF
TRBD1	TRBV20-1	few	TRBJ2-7	TGCAGTGCTGGGGACAGGGTCTACGAGCAGTACTTC	CSAGDRVYEQYF
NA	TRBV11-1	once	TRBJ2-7	TGTGCCAGCAGCCAGGGAATCCTGGGGTCCTACGAGCAGTACTTC	CASSQGILGSYEQYF
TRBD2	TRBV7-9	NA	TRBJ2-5	TGTGCCAGCAGCTCATTAGCGGGCCTTCAAGAGACCCAGTACTTC	CASSSLAGLQETQYF
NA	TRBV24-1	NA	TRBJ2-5	TGTGCCACGGGAGAGCGGGTGAGCTATAAAGAGACCCAGTACTTC	CATGERVSYKETQYF
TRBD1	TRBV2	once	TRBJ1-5	TGTGCCAGCAATGGACAGGGGAATCAGCCCCAGCATTTT	CASNGQGNQPQHF
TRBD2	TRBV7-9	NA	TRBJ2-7	TGTGCCAGCAGCTCACTCGGCGGGACTAGCGGGTACGAGCAGTACTTC	CASSSLGGTSGYEQYF
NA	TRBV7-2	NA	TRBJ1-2	TGCGCCAGCAGCCAACAGGGAATTGATGGCTACACCTTC	CASSQQGIDGYTF
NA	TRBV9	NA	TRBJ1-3	TGTGCCAGCAGCGTATCAGGGCGCGGAGGTGAAAACACCATATATTTT	CASSVSGRGGENTIYF
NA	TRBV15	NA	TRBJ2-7	TGTGCCACCAGCAGTGACTTGACAGGTTGGAACGAGCAGTACTTC	CATSSDLTGWNEQYF
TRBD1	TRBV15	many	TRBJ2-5	TGTGCCACCAGCCCCCCCGGACAGGGCCAAGAGACCCAGTACTTC	CATSPPGQGQETQYF
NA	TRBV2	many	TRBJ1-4	TGTGCCAGCAAGTACAATGAAAAACTGTTTTTT	CASKYNEKLFF
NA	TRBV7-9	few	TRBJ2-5	TGTGCCAGCAGCTTTTTCGGTTCTCAAGAGACCCAGTACTTC	CASSFFGSQETQYF
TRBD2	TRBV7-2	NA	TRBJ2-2	TGTGCCAGCAGCTTGGTGGGACTAGCGGAGTGGGCCACGAACACCGGGGAGCTGTTTTTT	CASSLVGLAEWATNTGELFF
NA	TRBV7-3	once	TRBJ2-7	TGTGCCAGCAGCCACGGGGGTTACTCGAACACCGGGGAGCAGTACTTC	CASSHGGYSNTGEQYF
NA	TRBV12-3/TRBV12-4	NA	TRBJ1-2	TGTGCCAGCAGTTACCCCTCTCCAGGCGGACCATATGGCTACACCTTC	CASSYPSPGGPYGYTF